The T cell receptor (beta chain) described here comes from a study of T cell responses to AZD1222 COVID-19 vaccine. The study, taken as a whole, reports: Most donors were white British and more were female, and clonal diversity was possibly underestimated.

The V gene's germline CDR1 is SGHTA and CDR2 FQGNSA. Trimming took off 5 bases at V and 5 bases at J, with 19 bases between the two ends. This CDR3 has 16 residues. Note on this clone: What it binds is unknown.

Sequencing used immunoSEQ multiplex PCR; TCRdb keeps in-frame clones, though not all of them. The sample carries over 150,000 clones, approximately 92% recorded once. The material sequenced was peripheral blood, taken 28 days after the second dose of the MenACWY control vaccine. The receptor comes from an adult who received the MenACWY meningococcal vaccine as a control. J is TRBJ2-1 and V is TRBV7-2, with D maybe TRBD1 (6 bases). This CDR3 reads CASSPDRQIHDNEQFF. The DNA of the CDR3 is TGTGCCAGCAGCCCCGACAGGCAGATCCATGACAATGAGCAGTTCTTC.